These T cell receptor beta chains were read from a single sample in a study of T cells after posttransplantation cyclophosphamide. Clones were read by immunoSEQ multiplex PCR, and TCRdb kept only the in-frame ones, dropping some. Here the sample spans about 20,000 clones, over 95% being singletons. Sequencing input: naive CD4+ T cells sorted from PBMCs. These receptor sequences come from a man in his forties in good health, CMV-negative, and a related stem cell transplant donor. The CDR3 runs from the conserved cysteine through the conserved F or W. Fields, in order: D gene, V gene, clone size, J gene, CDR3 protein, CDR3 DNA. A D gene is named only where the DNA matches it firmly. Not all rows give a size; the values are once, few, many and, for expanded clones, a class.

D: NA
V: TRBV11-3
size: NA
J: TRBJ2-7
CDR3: CASSSGLAYEQYF
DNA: TGTGCCAGCAGCTCAGGTCTCGCTTACGAGCAGTACTTC

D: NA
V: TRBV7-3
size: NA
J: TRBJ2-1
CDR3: CASSPLGGFNEQFF
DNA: TGTGCCAGCAGCCCCCTGGGGGGTTTCAATGAGCAGTTCTTC

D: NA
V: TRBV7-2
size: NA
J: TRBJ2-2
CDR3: CASSSYTGELFF
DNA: TGTGCCAGCAGCTCTTACACCGGGGAGCTGTTTTTT

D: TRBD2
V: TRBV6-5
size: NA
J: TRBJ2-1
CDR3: CASSYGSSGRNEQFF
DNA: TGTGCCAGCAGTTACGGGTCTAGCGGGAGAAATGAGCAGTTCTTC

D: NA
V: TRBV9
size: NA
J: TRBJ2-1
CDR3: CASSVVPSRWDEQFF
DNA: TGTGCCAGCAGCGTAGTGCCTAGCCGGTGGGATGAGCAGTTCTTC

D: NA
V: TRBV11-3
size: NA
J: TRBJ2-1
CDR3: CASSPLSYNEQFF
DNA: TGTGCCAGCAGCCCCCTCTCCTACAATGAGCAGTTCTTC

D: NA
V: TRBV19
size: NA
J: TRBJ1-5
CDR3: CASTIGGGGLQHF
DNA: TGTGCCAGTACTATTGGTGGGGGGGGGCTCCAGCATTTT

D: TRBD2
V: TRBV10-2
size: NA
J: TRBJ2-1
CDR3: CASSGETSGSVDEQFF
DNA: TGCGCCAGCAGTGGAGAGACTAGCGGGAGTGTCGATGAGCAGTTCTTC

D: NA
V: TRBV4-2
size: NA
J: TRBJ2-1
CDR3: CASSQAFRNEQFF
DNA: TGTGCCAGCAGCCAAGCCTTCAGGAATGAGCAGTTCTTC

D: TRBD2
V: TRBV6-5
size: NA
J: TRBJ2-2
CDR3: CASSIGGGYPGELFF
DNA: TGTGCCAGCAGTATAGGCGGGGGGTACCCCGGGGAGCTGTTTTTT

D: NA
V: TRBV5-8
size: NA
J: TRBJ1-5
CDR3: CASSFRSQPQHF
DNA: TGTGCCAGCAGCTTTAGGAGTCAGCCCCAGCATTTT

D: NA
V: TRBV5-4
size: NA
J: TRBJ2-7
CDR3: CASSLGDRSYEQYF
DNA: TGTGCCAGCAGCTTGGGCGACAGGTCCTACGAGCAGTACTTC

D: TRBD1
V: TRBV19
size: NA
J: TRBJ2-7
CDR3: CASSRDREYEQYF
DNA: TGTGCCAGTAGCCGGGACAGGGAATACGAGCAGTACTTC

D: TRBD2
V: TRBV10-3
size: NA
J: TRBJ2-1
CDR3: CAISRLAEAYNEQFF
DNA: TGTGCCATCAGCCGACTAGCGGAGGCCTACAATGAGCAGTTCTTC

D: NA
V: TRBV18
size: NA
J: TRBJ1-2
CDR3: CASSPQSGTRGYTF
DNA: TGTGCCAGCTCACCACAATCCGGGACTCGTGGCTACACCTTC

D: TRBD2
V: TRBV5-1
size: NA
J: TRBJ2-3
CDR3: CASRMGLDTDTQYF
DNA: TGCGCCAGCAGGATGGGACTAGACACAGATACGCAGTATTTT

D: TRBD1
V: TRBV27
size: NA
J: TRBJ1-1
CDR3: CASRRDRGVGTEAFF
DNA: TGTGCCAGCAGGAGGGACAGGGGAGTGGGGACTGAAGCTTTCTTT

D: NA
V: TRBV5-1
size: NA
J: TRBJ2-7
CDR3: CASAAVTTYEQYF
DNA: TGCGCCAGCGCGGCGGTGACTACCTACGAGCAGTACTTC

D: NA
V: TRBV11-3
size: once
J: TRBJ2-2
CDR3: CASSLAGGWGTGELFF
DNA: TGTGCCAGCAGCTTAGCGGGGGGCTGGGGCACCGGGGAGCTGTTTTTT

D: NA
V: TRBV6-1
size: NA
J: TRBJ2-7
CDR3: CASSRQYREGYEQYF
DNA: TGTGCCAGCAGTAGGCAGTACAGGGAGGGCTACGAGCAGTACTTC

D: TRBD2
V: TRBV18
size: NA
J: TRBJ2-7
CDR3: CASSPSLAVSYEQYF
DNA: TGTGCCAGCTCACCAAGCCTAGCGGTCTCCTACGAGCAGTACTTC

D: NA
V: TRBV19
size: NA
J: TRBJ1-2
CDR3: CASSILQVGRGYGYTF
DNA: TGTGCCAGTAGTATACTCCAAGTTGGGAGGGGATATGGCTACACCTTC

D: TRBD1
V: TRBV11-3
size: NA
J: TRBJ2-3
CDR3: CASSKLGQPTDTQYF
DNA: TGTGCCAGCAGCAAGCTGGGACAGCCCACAGATACGCAGTATTTT

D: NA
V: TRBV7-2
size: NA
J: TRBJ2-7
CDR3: CASSLETGLPFEQYF
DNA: TGTGCCAGCAGCTTAGAAACGGGACTGCCTTTCGAGCAGTACTTC

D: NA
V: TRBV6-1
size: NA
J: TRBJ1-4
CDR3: CASSGRVAGVVEKLFF
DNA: TGTGCCAGCAGTGGGCGGGTGGCAGGGGTTGTTGAAAAACTGTTTTTT

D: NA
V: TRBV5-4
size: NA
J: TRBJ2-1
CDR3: CASSSPGLGDNEQFF
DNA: TGTGCCAGCAGCTCACCGGGACTGGGGGACAATGAGCAGTTCTTC

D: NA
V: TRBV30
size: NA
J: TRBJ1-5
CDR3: CAWQQGTGQPQHF
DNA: TGTGCCTGGCAACAGGGTACAGGGCAGCCCCAGCATTTT

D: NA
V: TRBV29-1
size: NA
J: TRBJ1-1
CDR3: CSVVTSRGEAFF
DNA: TGCAGCGTTGTAACCTCCCGGGGTGAAGCTTTCTTT

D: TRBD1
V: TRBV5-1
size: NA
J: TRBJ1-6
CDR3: CASSSGQGAPLHF
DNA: TGCGCCAGCAGCTCAGGACAGGGAGCACCCCTCCACTTT

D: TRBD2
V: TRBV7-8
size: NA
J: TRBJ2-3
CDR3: CASSLTSGSDTQYF
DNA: TGTGCCAGCAGCTTAACTAGCGGGAGTGATACGCAGTATTTT

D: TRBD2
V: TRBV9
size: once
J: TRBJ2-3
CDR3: CASSGSGRASDTQYF
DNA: TGTGCCAGCAGCGGTAGCGGGAGGGCCTCAGATACGCAGTATTTT

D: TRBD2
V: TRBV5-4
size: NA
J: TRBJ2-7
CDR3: CASSSSGRDGEQYF
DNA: TGTGCCAGCAGCTCCTCCGGGAGGGATGGCGAGCAGTACTTC

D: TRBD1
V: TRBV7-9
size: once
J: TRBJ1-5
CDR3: CASSSGTGGLPQHF
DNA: TGTGCCAGCAGCTCCGGGACAGGGGGCTTGCCCCAGCATTTT

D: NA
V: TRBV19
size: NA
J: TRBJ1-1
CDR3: CASSSGMNTEAFF
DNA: TGTGCCAGTAGCTCAGGTATGAACACTGAAGCTTTCTTT

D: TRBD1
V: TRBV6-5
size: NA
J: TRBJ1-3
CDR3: CASSPDRVTGNTIYF
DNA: TGTGCCAGCAGCCCGGACAGGGTGACGGGAAACACCATATATTTT

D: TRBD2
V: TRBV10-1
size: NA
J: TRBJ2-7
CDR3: CASRSGTSGYEQYF
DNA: TGCGCCAGCAGGTCCGGGACTAGCGGCTACGAGCAGTACTTC

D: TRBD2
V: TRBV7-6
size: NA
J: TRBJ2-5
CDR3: CASSFGTSGQETQYF
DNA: TGTGCCAGCAGCTTCGGGACTAGCGGGCAAGAGACCCAGTACTTC